These T cell receptor beta chains were read from a single sample in a study of cytomegalovirus exposure and HLA in healthy donors. Some clones are missing from TCRdb's copy, which holds only in-frame ones; the method was immunoSEQ multiplex PCR. In all, the sample yields 70,000 or so clones. Material for sequencing was PBMCs. These receptors originate from a boy between 5 and 17 years old in good health and CMV-seronegative. Each CDR3 is given with its conserved first and last residue. The D gene is left open where the match is weak.

d_call	v_call	j_call	cdr3_nt	cdr3_aa
.	TRBV2	TRBJ2-6	TGTGCCAGCAGTCCCAGGGCTGGGGCCAACGTCCTGACTTTC	CASSPRAGANVLTF
TRBD2	TRBV19	TRBJ2-2	TGTGCCACTGGGGAGGGGACTACTCTCACCGGGGAGCTGTTTTTT	CATGEGTTLTGELFF
.	TRBV29-1	TRBJ1-1	TGCAGCGTTGAAGAACCGGGGAACACTGAAGCTTTCTTT	CSVEEPGNTEAFF
.	TRBV5-1	TRBJ1-2	TGCGCCAGCAGCCCCGGGGCGGGGTATGGCTACACCTTC	CASSPGAGYGYTF
.	TRBV30	TRBJ1-5	TGTGCCTGGACACGGGGCGGGACGGGTCAGCCCCAGCATTTT	CAWTRGGTGQPQHF
TRBD1	TRBV28	TRBJ1-1	TGTGCCAGCAGTTTAGGGACAGGGCCATCAACTGAAGCTTTCTTT	CASSLGTGPSTEAFF
.	TRBV4-2	TRBJ2-2	TGTGCCAGCAGCCTCGAGAGGATTGACACAGGGGACTCCGGGGAGCTGTTTTTT	CASSLERIDTGDSGELFF
.	TRBV29-1	TRBJ2-1	TGCAGCGTTGAGACGGTAAGGGGGCAGTTCTTC	CSVETVRGQFF
TRBD2	TRBV18	TRBJ2-1	TGTGCCAGCTCGCCTGGACTAGAGATCAGTAATGAGCAGTTCTTC	CASSPGLEISNEQFF
.	TRBV6-5	TRBJ2-5	TGTGCCAGCAGTTCTAGCCCCAGGACCCAGTACTTC	CASSSSPRTQYF
.	TRBV7-9	TRBJ2-1	TGTGCCAGCAGCCCCCCGTGGCGGGATTACAATGAGCAGTTCTTC	CASSPPWRDYNEQFF
.	TRBV6-5	TRBJ2-1	TGTGCCAGCAGTTACGGCAGCGAACCCTCCTACAATGAGCAGTTCTTC	CASSYGSEPSYNEQFF
TRBD2	TRBV14	TRBJ2-7	TGTGCCAGCAGTCGTCGAGGCGGGAGGGTTTATTACGAGCAGTACTTC	CASSRRGGRVYYEQYF
TRBD2	TRBV20-1	TRBJ2-5	TGCAGGGGCGGAGCGGGAGAGCAGTACTTC	CRGGAGEQYF
.	TRBV29-1	TRBJ2-7	TGCAGCGTTGCAGGCAGGGGCACCATCATCTACGAGCAGTACTTC	CSVAGRGTIIYEQYF
.	TRBV9	TRBJ2-1	TGTGCCAGCAGCGTAGCGGGAGCTGCCTACAATGAGCAGTTCTTC	CASSVAGAAYNEQFF
.	TRBV29-1	TRBJ1-1	TGCAGCGTTGGGGCGGGGGATGCCATCGCTGAAGCTTTCTTT	CSVGAGDAIAEAFF
.	TRBV18	TRBJ2-7	TGTGCCAGCTCACCCGGCTACGAGCAGTACTTC	CASSPGYEQYF
TRBD1	TRBV6-5	TRBJ2-7	TGTGCCAGCAGTTACTCAGGGGACAGGGTAGCTTACGAGCAGTACTTC	CASSYSGDRVAYEQYF
TRBD1	TRBV30	TRBJ1-2	TGTGCCTGGAGTGGCGGCAGGGGGCTTTACGAGAATGGCTACACCTTC	CAWSGGRGLYENGYTF
.	TRBV5-1	TRBJ2-1	TGCGCCAGCGGAAGTACAGGTTACAATGAGCAGTTCTTC	CASGSTGYNEQFF
.	TRBV28	TRBJ1-2	TGTGCCAGCAGTACTCAGGGCTATGGCTACACCTTC	CASSTQGYGYTF
.	TRBV6-1	TRBJ1-1	TGTGCCAGCAGTGATCTCAGGGGATCGGACACTGAAGCTTTCTTT	CASSDLRGSDTEAFF
.	TRBV11-3	TRBJ2-7	TGTGCCAGCAGCTTTAGCGGCTACGAGCAGTACTTC	CASSFSGYEQYF
.	TRBV5-1	TRBJ2-7	TGCGCCAGCAGCCCCCTGGGGGCAGTCCTCGAGCAGTACTTC	CASSPLGAVLEQYF
.	TRBV11-2	TRBJ1-1	TGTGCCAGCAGCCCGGGGTTAGAAGCTTTCTTT	CASSPGLEAFF
.	TRBV6-5	TRBJ1-2	TGTGCCAGCAGCCGAACCGAGGGCTGGGGCTATGGCTACACCTTC	CASSRTEGWGYGYTF
.	TRBV20-1	TRBJ2-1	TGCAGTGCGGTCGGGTCCAATGAGCAGTTCTTC	CSAVGSNEQFF
.	TRBV5-5	TRBJ1-2	TGTGCCAGCAGCTTGGACAGGGCAGGTCCTAACTATGGCTACACCTTC	CASSLDRAGPNYGYTF
TRBD1	TRBV27	TRBJ2-4	TGTGCCAGCAGTCCAGGGACAGGACGAGAAAAAAACATTCAGTACTTC	CASSPGTGREKNIQYF
.	TRBV7-9	TRBJ1-1	TGTGCCAGCAGCTTAGGGAGGGCCGTTGAAGCTTTCTTT	CASSLGRAVEAFF
TRBD2	TRBV7-2	TRBJ2-7	TGTGCCAGCAGCTATGAAGCGGGAATCTACGAGCAGTACTTC	CASSYEAGIYEQYF
TRBD1	TRBV9	TRBJ2-7	TGTGCCAGCAGCGTGGGGGGACAGGATAGTGACTACGAGCAGTACTTC	CASSVGGQDSDYEQYF
TRBD1	TRBV7-7	TRBJ2-7	TGTGCCAGCAGCCCACCAGGGGGCGCCGAGCAGTACTTC	CASSPPGGAEQYF
.	TRBV6-5	TRBJ2-7	TGTGCCACCGTACATAATTACGAGCAGTACTTC	CATVHNYEQYF
TRBD1	TRBV30	TRBJ2-2	TGTGCCTGGAGGGACAGGGGGCTCTCGAACACCGGGGAGCTGTTTTTT	CAWRDRGLSNTGELFF
.	TRBV23-1	TRBJ2-6	TGCGCCAGCAGTCAATCCTTCTCTGGGGCCAACGTCCTGACTTTC	CASSQSFSGANVLTF
TRBD1	TRBV7-3	TRBJ1-2	TGTGCCAGCAGCTTAACCCCGGGACAGGGGCCCTATGGCTACACCTTC	CASSLTPGQGPYGYTF
.	TRBV5-1	TRBJ1-1	TGCGCCAGCAGCAAAGACGGAATCCTAGAAGACGCTTTCTTT	CASSKDGILEDAFF
TRBD1	TRBV2	TRBJ1-5	TGTGCCAGCAGTGAGGGACAGGGAGGGCAGCCCCAGCATTTT	CASSEGQGGQPQHF
TRBD2	TRBV4-1	TRBJ2-7	TGCGCCAGCAGCCAAGGAGCAGGGACTAGCGGGGACGAGCAGTACTTC	CASSQGAGTSGDEQYF
.	TRBV6-5	TRBJ1-4	TGTGCCAGCAGCCACCGGGGGTTGAGAAATGAAAAACTGTTTTTT	CASSHRGLRNEKLFF
.	TRBV13	TRBJ1-2	TGTGCCAGCAGCTTAGAGACATCCACCTACTTC	CASSLETSTYF
.	TRBV6-1	TRBJ2-5	TGTGCCAGCAGTGAAGTGGCAGGGAGGGAGACCCAGTACTTC	CASSEVAGRETQYF
.	TRBV25-1	TRBJ2-7	TGTGCCAGCAGTGAATTTGCGGTCTACGAGCAGTACTTC	CASSEFAVYEQYF
TRBD2	TRBV7-9	TRBJ2-3	TGTGCCAGCAGCTCAAAAACCGGGACTAGCGCCGCATATGATACGCAGTATTTT	CASSSKTGTSAAYDTQYF
.	TRBV30	TRBJ1-2	TGTGCCTGGAGCGCCCCCGGGACAAATTATGGCTACACCTTC	CAWSAPGTNYGYTF
TRBD2	TRBV15	TRBJ2-7	TGTGCCACCAAACCGGGACTATCCTACGAGCAGTACTTC	CATKPGLSYEQYF
.	TRBV18	TRBJ1-3	TGTGCCAGCTCACCACCGATCCAGGGTAAATCCGGAAACACCATATATTTT	CASSPPIQGKSGNTIYF
.	TRBV5-1	TRBJ2-3	TGCGCCAGCAGCTTGCCTGGGATAGGGGTTGCAGATACGCAGTATTTT	CASSLPGIGVADTQYF